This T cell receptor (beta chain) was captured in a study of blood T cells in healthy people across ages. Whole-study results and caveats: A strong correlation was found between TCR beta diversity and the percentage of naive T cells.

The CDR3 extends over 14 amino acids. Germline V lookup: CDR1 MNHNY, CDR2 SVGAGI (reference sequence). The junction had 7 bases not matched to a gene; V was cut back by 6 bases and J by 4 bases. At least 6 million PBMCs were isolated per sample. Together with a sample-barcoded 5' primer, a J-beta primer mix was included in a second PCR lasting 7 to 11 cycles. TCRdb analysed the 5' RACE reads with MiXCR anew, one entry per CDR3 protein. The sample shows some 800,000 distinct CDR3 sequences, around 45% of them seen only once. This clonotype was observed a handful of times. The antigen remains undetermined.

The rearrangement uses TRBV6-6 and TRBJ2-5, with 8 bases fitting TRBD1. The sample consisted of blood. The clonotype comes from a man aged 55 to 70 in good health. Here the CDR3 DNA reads TGTGCCAGCAGGGCCCCAGGGGGCGCAGAGACCCAGTACTTC. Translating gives CASRAPGGAETQYF.